This T cell receptor beta chain was captured by sequencing in a study of blood T cell repertoires in COVID-19. About the study: Samples of COVID-19 (acute and convalescent) were obtained from the United States, Italy and Spain.

CDR3 length: 16 residues. V dropped 5 bases and J dropped 5; count of bases not matched to a gene: 8. Germline-derived CDR1 and CDR2 are LGHNA and YSLEER. In the study's own analysis: Reference gene primer amplification yielded estimated nucleated cell counts. TCRdb's table, derived via immunoSEQ multiplex PCR, lists solely in-frame clones and lacks some. V and J calls and clone size come straight from that table; D and trimming were deduced from the DNA. Of roughly 150,000 clones in the sample, around 80% are singletons; the top ten hold roughly 6.8%. The sample consisted of peripheral blood. V usage is TRBV4-3 and J usage is TRBJ2-3; 12 nucleotides match TRBD2. The sequence derives from a woman aged 45-59 years in a cohort sampled during active or convalescent COVID-19. CDR3 in DNA: TGCGCCAGCAGCGAAAGACTAGCGGGGGAGGGAGATACGCAGTATTTT. This codes for CASSERLAGEGDTQYF.